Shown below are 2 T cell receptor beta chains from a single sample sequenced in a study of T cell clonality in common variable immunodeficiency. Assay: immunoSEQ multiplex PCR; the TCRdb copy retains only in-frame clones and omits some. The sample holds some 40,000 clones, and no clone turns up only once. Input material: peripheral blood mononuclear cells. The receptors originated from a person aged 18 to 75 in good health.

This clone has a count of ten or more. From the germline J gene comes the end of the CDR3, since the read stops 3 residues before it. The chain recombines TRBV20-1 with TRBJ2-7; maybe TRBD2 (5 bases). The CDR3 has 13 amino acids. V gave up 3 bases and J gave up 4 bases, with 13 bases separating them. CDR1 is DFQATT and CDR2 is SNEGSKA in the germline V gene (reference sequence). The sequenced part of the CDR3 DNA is TGCAGTGCTAGTTTAGCGAGGGAGTACGAG. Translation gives CSASLAREYE. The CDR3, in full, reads CSASLAREYEQYF.

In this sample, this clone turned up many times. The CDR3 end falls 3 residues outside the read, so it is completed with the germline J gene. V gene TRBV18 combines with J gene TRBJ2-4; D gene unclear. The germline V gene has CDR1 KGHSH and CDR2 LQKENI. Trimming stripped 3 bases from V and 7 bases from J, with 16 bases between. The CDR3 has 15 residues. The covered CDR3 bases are TGTGCCAGCTCACCTCCGACAAAGACCAGTAACATT. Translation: CASSPPTKTSNI. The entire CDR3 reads CASSPPTKTSNIQYF.